These T cell receptor beta chains were read from a single sample in a study of T cell repertoires in cytomegalovirus infection. Using its own MiXCR run on the reads, TCRdb lists one record per CDR3 protein. The data show about 600,000 distinct CDR3 sequences, more than 20% seen once. The specimen was CD8+ T cells from PBMCs. These receptors were obtained from a human donor in good health (CMV status not recorded). Some clones in this sample may be carry-over from other donors' samples. CDR3s include the opening cysteine and the closing phenylalanine or tryptophan. Fields, in order: J gene, CDR3 length, D gene, clone size, V gene, CDR3 DNA, CDR3 protein. D genes are given only for firm matches. Clone size, where shown, is once, few, many, or a class for clones that have expanded.

TRBJ2-3	15	.	few	TRBV18	TGTGCCAGCTCACCGGCGGGGACACGGGGCCATACGCAGTATTTT	CASSPAGTRGHTQYF
TRBJ1-1	15	.	few	TRBV2	TGTGCCAGCCAATCACCCGGGACTGGGAACACTGAAGCTTTCTTT	CASQSPGTGNTEAFF
TRBJ2-5	16	.	many	TRBV7-2	TGTGCCAGCAGCTTAGCGAAACTAGAGTACCAAGAGACCCAGTACTTC	CASSLAKLEYQETQYF
TRBJ1-2	13	.	.	TRBV10-3	TGTGCCATCAGCGTCGCCGATGGTTATGGCTACACCTTC	CAISVADGYGYTF
TRBJ2-1	11	.	few	TRBV29-1	TGCAGCGCACTAGAATACAATGAGCAGTTCTTC	CSALEYNEQFF
TRBJ2-1	17	TRBD2	.	TRBV9	TGTGCCAGCAGCGTAGCCAAGGGCGGGGGGCCCTACAATGAGCAGTTCTTC	CASSVAKGGGPYNEQFF
TRBJ1-5	14	.	few	TRBV28	TGTGCCGCAAGACGGTCCTATAGCAATCAGCCCCAGCATTTT	CAARRSYSNQPQHF
TRBJ1-5	17	.	many	TRBV6-5	TGTGCCAGCAGTTCCGAACAGCCGACAGTTCTTAATCAGCCCCAGCATTTT	CASSSEQPTVLNQPQHF
TRBJ2-1	16	TRBD2	.	TRBV4-1	TGCGCCAGCAGCCAAGATCCTAGCGGGGATTACAATGAGCAGTTCTTC	CASSQDPSGDYNEQFF
TRBJ1-6	16	TRBD1	many	TRBV7-8	TGTGCCAGCAGCTTACTTGGGACAGGGAGTAATTCACCCCTCCACTTT	CASSLLGTGSNSPLHF